Listed below are T cell receptor beta chains from one sample, sequenced in a study of blood T cell repertoires in COVID-19. Profiled with immunoSEQ multiplex PCR; TCRdb holds only in-frame clones, not every one. The sample holds 200,000 to 250,000 clones, 83% seen once. Material for sequencing was PBMCs or T cells enriched from blood (not recorded which). These receptors all stem from a woman between 40 and 55 years old who had been exposed to COVID-19. Both conserved end residues are part of each CDR3. Each record gives: CDR3 DNA, CDR3 protein, clone size, V gene, J gene, D gene. The D gene is left open where the match is weak. A clone size is listed for some rows: how often the clone was seen (once, few, many), or a class if it is expanded.

TGTGCCAGCAGAACCGGGACTAGCGGCTCCTACGAGCAGTACTTC,CASRTGTSGSYEQYF,.,TRBV2,TRBJ2-7,TRBD2
TGTGCCAGCAGCCCCGCAGCGTCGAACACCGGGGAGCTGTTTTTT,CASSPAASNTGELFF,.,TRBV6-5,TRBJ2-2,.
TGTGCCAGCAGTTACTCCAGGGACACTGAAGCTTTCTTT,CASSYSRDTEAFF,.,TRBV6-5,TRBJ1-1,.
TGTGCCACCGAGAAAGATACGCAGTATTTT,CATEKDTQYF,.,TRBV28,TRBJ2-3,.
TGTGCCAGCAGCCTGGCGGCGGGGGAGGATTCACCCCTCCACTTT,CASSLAAGEDSPLHF,.,TRBV3-1/TRBV3-2,TRBJ1-6,.
TGTGCCAGCAGTTTAGAGGGCCTCTATGGCTACACCTTC,CASSLEGLYGYTF,.,TRBV28,TRBJ1-2,.
TGTGCCAGCTCACCATCCTATCTGACAGGGAACACTGAAGCTTTCTTT,CASSPSYLTGNTEAFF,.,TRBV18,TRBJ1-1,.
TGTGCCTGGAGCCGTCCGGATACGCAGTATTTT,CAWSRPDTQYF,.,TRBV30,TRBJ2-3,.
TGTGCCAGCAGCTTAGGTGGGTCGGCTTGGACTAGGAACACTGAAGCTTTCTTT,CASSLGGSAWTRNTEAFF,.,TRBV11-3,TRBJ1-1,.
TGTGCCAGTAGGACTAGCGGGGGAGGTAGTGAGCAGTTCTTC,CASRTSGGGSEQFF,.,TRBV19,TRBJ2-1,TRBD2
TGTGCCACCAGCAGGGGCAGCGGGGTTAATTCACCCCTCCACTTT,CATSRGSGVNSPLHF,once,TRBV15,TRBJ1-6,.
TGTGCCAGCCGGGAAACAGGGGGCGAGCAGTACTTC,CASRETGGEQYF,.,TRBV2,TRBJ2-7,TRBD1
TGTGCCAGTAGGTTAGGGGTCAGGGATTCACCCCTCCACTTT,CASRLGVRDSPLHF,.,TRBV19,TRBJ1-6,.
TGCGCCAGCAGCCCGCCAGGGGGTGGGGCTGAAGCTTTCTTT,CASSPPGGGAEAFF,.,TRBV4-1,TRBJ1-1,TRBD1
TGTGCCAGTCGAGTGGGGACAGCTGATGAAGCTTTCTTT,CASRVGTADEAFF,few,TRBV19,TRBJ1-1,TRBD1
TGTGCCAGCAGCCTACAGGGGCAAGAGACCCAGTACTTC,CASSLQGQETQYF,.,TRBV3-1/TRBV3-2,TRBJ2-5,TRBD1
TGTGCCAGCAGTGCGAGGGGGGGGCCTGGGGCCAACGTCCTGACTTTC,CASSARGGPGANVLTF,.,TRBV2,TRBJ2-6,.
TGTGCCAGCAGCTCGGTCGAAGCTTTCTTT,CASSSVEAFF,.,TRBV7-9,TRBJ1-1,.
TGTGCCAGCAGTTACGATAGGGGGCTTGGCTACACCTTC,CASSYDRGLGYTF,.,TRBV6-5,TRBJ1-2,TRBD1
TGTGCCAGCAGTTTAACAGCCTACTACGAGCAGTACTTC,CASSLTAYYEQYF,.,TRBV6-2/TRBV6-3,TRBJ2-7,.
TGTGCCAGCTCACCTACCGGGACTAGCGGCCCCAATGAGCAGTTCTTC,CASSPTGTSGPNEQFF,few,TRBV18,TRBJ2-1,TRBD2
TGTGCCAGCACCTCCGTAGAACGTGGTGGAAACACCATATATTTT,CASTSVERGGNTIYF,.,TRBV6-4,TRBJ1-3,.
TGTGCCAGCAGGCGGGGACAGACGAACACTGAAGCTTTCTTT,CASRRGQTNTEAFF,.,TRBV7-9,TRBJ1-1,TRBD1
TGTGCCAGCAGTGCCGGGACAGGGGTAAAGCAGTACTTC,CASSAGTGVKQYF,once,TRBV2,TRBJ2-7,TRBD1
TGTGCCAGCAGCGTACTTGGGGGGAGGATCTCCTACAATGAGCAGTTCTTC,CASSVLGGRISYNEQFF,.,TRBV9,TRBJ2-1,.
TGTGCCAGCTCACCTTACAGGGGAGGTATTGACGGCTACACCTTC,CASSPYRGGIDGYTF,.,TRBV18,TRBJ1-2,TRBD1
TGTGCCAGCAGCCCAGCAGGGGGCCGCTCCACTGAAGCTTTCTTT,CASSPAGGRSTEAFF,.,TRBV4-2,TRBJ1-1,TRBD1
TGTGCCAGCAGCAGACAGCGGGACACTGAAGCTTTCTTT,CASSRQRDTEAFF,.,TRBV11-1,TRBJ1-1,.
TGCGCCAGCAGCTTGGCGGGTACCCCGGGGGAGCCCCAGCATTTT,CASSLAGTPGEPQHF,few,TRBV5-1,TRBJ1-5,.
TGTGCCAGTAGTATTCGACAGGGGGCAGGTAATCAGCCCCAGCATTTT,CASSIRQGAGNQPQHF,.,TRBV19,TRBJ1-5,TRBD1
TGTGCCAGCAGCTTATTCGTCCCTGGGGCTATCAATCAGCCCCAGCATTTT,CASSLFVPGAINQPQHF,.,TRBV7-2,TRBJ1-5,.
TGTGCCAGCGGCCTTCGCGGGGGGCCAGAGACCCAGTACTTC,CASGLRGGPETQYF,.,TRBV7-2,TRBJ2-5,TRBD2
TGTGCCAGTAGTGCCGACAGTGCAACTAATGAAAAACTGTTTTTT,CASSADSATNEKLFF,.,TRBV19,TRBJ1-4,.
TGTGCCAGCAGTTACGGAGGGACCCCCTACAATGAGCAGTTCTTC,CASSYGGTPYNEQFF,once,TRBV6-5,TRBJ2-1,.
TGTGCCATCAGTGAGTCGATATCGGTCAACTATCAGCCCCAGCATTTT,CAISESISVNYQPQHF,.,TRBV10-3,TRBJ1-5,.
TGTGCCAGCAGTCGTGCAGGGAACCGGCAGCCCCAGCATTTT,CASSRAGNRQPQHF,.,TRBV27,TRBJ1-5,.
TGTGCCAGCAGTTTAGGGGGCGCAGGGGGAGCCTACGAGCAGTACTTC,CASSLGGAGGAYEQYF,.,TRBV27,TRBJ2-7,TRBD1
TGTGCCATCAGTGAGCCCACAGGGTCCTATGGCTACACCTTC,CAISEPTGSYGYTF,.,TRBV10-3,TRBJ1-2,.
TGTGCCATCAGTGCCCTCAGCGGGGGGACCTACAATGAGCAGTTCTTC,CAISALSGGTYNEQFF,.,TRBV10-3,TRBJ2-1,TRBD2
TGTGCCAGCAGCTTGTGGGGGGGGTTGAACACTGAAGCTTTCTTT,CASSLWGGLNTEAFF,.,TRBV5-4,TRBJ1-1,.
TGTGCCAGCAGCGTAGGCACTAGCGGGGCACAATACGAGCAGTACTTC,CASSVGTSGAQYEQYF,few,TRBV9,TRBJ2-7,TRBD2
TGTGCTGTATCGACAGGTCCCCTGTACGAGCAGTACTTC,CAVSTGPLYEQYF,.,TRBV28,TRBJ2-7,.
TGCAGCGGCACACAGGGGAACACTGAAGCTTTCTTT,CSGTQGNTEAFF,.,TRBV29-1,TRBJ1-1,.